Sequencing of this T cell receptor beta chain was carried out in a study of T cell responses to AZD1222 COVID-19 vaccine. Study observations and caveats: Spike-spanning, vaccine-associated CD4 TCRs were dominant at 160-218 and 743-854. The study reported that nearly half of spike-specific TCRs target unmutated variant regions. The sample set comprised mostly white British donors with more females, and clonal diversity was possibly underestimated. An increase in Spike-specific TCR breadth and depth was observed after two AZD1222 doses.

A remark on this clone: The antigen remains unidentified.

Assay: immunoSEQ multiplex PCR; the TCRdb copy retains only in-frame clones and omits some. The data contain 120,000 to 150,000 clones, almost 90% of them singletons. With 5 bases clipped from V and 3 bases from J, the junction kept 3 bases outside the gene matches. The CDR3 totals 14 residues. The V gene's germline CDR1 is SGHAT and CDR2 FQNNGV. The source is an adult who received the AZD1222 COVID-19 vaccine. This chain uses TRBV11-2 with TRBJ2-3; 9 positions match TRBD2. Sequences were derived from peripheral blood, sampled 28 days after the second AZD1222 dose. In DNA form, the CDR3 reads TGTGCCAGCAGCGGCGGGGGGGTTACAGATACGCAGTATTTT. This sequence encodes CASSGGGVTDTQYF. The full variable domain, rest sourced from reference TRBV11-2 and TRBJ2-3, is EAGVAQSPRYKIIEKRQSVAFWCNPISGHATLYWYQQILGQGPKLLIQFQNNGVVDDSQLPKDRFSAERLKGVDSTLKIQPAKLEDSAVYLCASSGGGVTDTQYFGPGTRLTVL.